Listed here are 18 T cell receptor beta chains from one sample, sequenced in a study of breast tumors, draining lymph nodes, adjacent tissues. One entry per CDR3 protein results from TCRdb running MiXCR on the multiplex PCR reads. The table has about 180,000 distinct CDR3 sequences, 30% to 35% seen once. Breast cancer patients provided tissue from their axillary draining lymph nodes. Material for sequencing was axillary lymph node tissue. All receptors derive from a female donor with breast cancer. Some clones in this sample may be carry-over from other donors' samples.

This clonotype was seen repeatedly, ten times or more. The V gene is TRBV7-2, the J gene TRBJ1-2; no reliable D call. The germline CDR1 and CDR2 sequences are SGHTA and FQGNSA. V lost 4 bases to trimming and J lost 6 bases, with 15 bases between them. This CDR3 contains 14 residues. The CDR3 DNA follows: TGTGCCAGCAGCTCCGTTGTTCCGGGCGATGGCTACACCTTC. Its translation: CASSSVVPGDGYTF.

This clonotype was seen at least ten times. The rearrangement links TRBV20-1 to TRBJ1-2, with D unclear. This CDR3 has 13 residues. Germline V gene lookup returns CDR1 DFQATT and CDR2 SNEGSKA (reference sequence). Trimming shortened V by 0 bases and J by 5 bases, and 10 bases separated the two germline ends. The chain's CDR3 is CSARDQVRYGYTF. The DNA of the CDR3 is TGCAGTGCTAGAGATCAAGTCCGGTATGGCTACACCTTC.

Many counts were recorded for this clonotype. The chain is built from TRBV4-2 and TRBJ2-1; D ambiguous. The germline CDR1 and CDR2 sequences are LGHNA and YNFKEQ. The CDR3 runs to 14 residues. The germline V and J ends were trimmed by 0 bases and 6 bases, with 9 bases remaining between them. The CDR3 nucleotides read TGTGCCAGCAGCCAAGATGAGGCGAGCAATGAGCAGTTCTTC. Residues: CASSQDEASNEQFF.

The chain combines TRBV27 with TRBJ2-1; TRBD2 aligns across 12 bases. Germline loops: CDR1 MNHEY, CDR2 SMNVEV (reference sequence). Trimming at V came to 6 bases and at J to 7 bases, leaving 10 bases not matched to a gene. The CDR3 is 16 amino acids. The CDR3 DNA sequence: TGTGCCAGCAGACACCACCTAGCGGGAGGGGGTAATGAGCAGTTCTTC. Protein product: CASRHHLAGGGNEQFF.

This clonotype has ten or more counts. The J gene is TRBJ1-4, the V gene TRBV12-3 or TRBV12-4; the match to TRBD1 covers 7 bases. Trimming took 5 bases from V and 4 from J; bases not matched to a gene: 4. The CDR3 has 14 residues. The CDR3 loop reads CASSKHRGNEKLFF. In DNA, the CDR3 is TGTGCCAGCAGTAAGCACAGGGGTAATGAAAAACTGTTTTTT.

This clonotype was detected only a few times. The rearrangement links TRBV28 to TRBJ1-5, with 10 bases that match TRBD1. The junction had 14 bases not matched to a gene; V was cut back by 6 bases and J by 0 bases. Germline-derived CDR1 and CDR2 are MDHEN and SYDVKM. The CDR3 is 19 residues long. DNA for the CDR3: TGTGCCAGCAGCCTTAGACAGGGGGCGCTGACTTATAGCAATCAGCCCCAGCATTTT. Amino acid sequence: CASSLRQGALTYSNQPQHF. The whole variable domain, filled in from reference TRBV28 and TRBJ1-5, reads DVKVTQSSRYLVKRTGEKVFLECVQDMDHENMFWYRQDPGLGLRLIYFSYDVKMKEKGDIPEGYSVSREKKERFSLILESASTNQTSMYLCASSLRQGALTYSNQPQHFGDGTRLSIL.

In its sample, this clonotype was seen many times. This rearrangement joins TRBV5-1 to TRBJ2-2; D is uncertain. The ends were cut back, 4 bases at V and 7 bases at J, with 11 bases in the middle. The CDR3 has 13 residues. The V gene's germline CDR1 is SGHRS and CDR2 YFSETQ. The CDR3 region has the DNA TGCGCCAGCAGCCGGATGGGGAACGGGGAGCTGTTTTTT. Its translation: CASSRMGNGELFF.

This clonotype was picked up many times. The rearrangement uses TRBV9 and TRBJ2-2; 7 bases agree with TRBD1. The V segment lost 5 bases and the J segment 2 bases; nucleotides outside the gene matches: 3. There are 14 residues in the CDR3. Germline CDR1 and CDR2: SGDLS and YYNGEE. Here the CDR3 DNA reads TGTGCCAGCAGGGGGGACAGAAACACCGGGGAGCTGTTTTTT. This sequence encodes CASRGDRNTGELFF.

With respect to this clonotype: One end of the junction does not line up with germline, which may come from a read error. The J gene is TRBJ1-4, the V gene TRBV6-5; D call uncertain. Germline assignment: CDR1 MNHEY and CDR2 SVGAGI. CDR3 length: 17 residues. The CDR3 coding sequence is TGTGCCGGCAGTCACTCGATTACCGAGCTGCTAACCGGAGAACTGTTTTTT. Residues: CAGSHSITELLTGELFF.

This clonotype was picked up many times. This chain joins TRBV5-5 and TRBJ2-1; possible D gene TRBD1, 5 bases. The germline V gene encodes CDR1 SGHKS and CDR2 YYEKEE (reference sequence). Trimming pared 3 bases from V and 3 bases from J, leaving 10 bases between. The CDR3 runs to 14 residues. The CDR3 DNA sequence: TGTGCCAGCAGCTGGACACCGAACTACAATGAGCAGTTCTTC. This sequence encodes CASSWTPNYNEQFF.

This clonotype came up many times. J is TRBJ2-2 and V is TRBV7-9; maybe TRBD2 (5 bases). V was trimmed by 9 bases and J by 0 bases, leaving 20 bases between them. This CDR3 is built from 17 residues. Germline V gene data show CDR1 as SEHNR and CDR2 as FQNEAQ (reference sequence). This chain's CDR3 is CASLGVRAEANTGELFF. CDR3 DNA sequence: TGTGCCAGTCTTGGGGTCCGCGCGGAGGCGAACACCGGGGAGCTGTTTTTT.

V is TRBV3-1 and J is TRBJ1-1, with D possibly being TRBD1 (6 bases). The V end lost 4 bases, the J end lost 6 bases, and 12 bases lay between the germline ends. Germline values: CDR1 LGHDT, CDR2 YNNKEL (reference sequence). This CDR3 has 13 amino acids. CDR3 DNA sequence: TGTGCCAGCAGCCCCAACAGGGCCTCTGAAGCTTTCTTT. As protein: CASSPNRASEAFF.

This clonotype was picked up a small number of times. Possible read error: a much larger clone is one base away. Since the CDR3 does not end with the conserved phenylalanine or tryptophan, this likely comes from a read error. The gene calls are TRBV14 and TRBJ1-2, with a tentative D call TRBD1 (5 bases). Per the germline V gene, CDR1 is SGHDN and CDR2 is FVKESK. The V gene lost 5 bases and the J gene lost 4 bases, with 11 bases spanning the gap. The CDR3 sequence is 13 residues long. CDR3 bases: TGTGCCAGCAGCTCCGACAGCGCCTATGGCTACACCTCC. This translates into CASSSDSAYGYTS.

This clonotype was observed at least ten times. The V and J genes are TRBV15 and TRBJ2-7, with 10 bases matching TRBD1. CDR1 and CDR2 from the germline V gene are LNHNV and YYDKDF (reference sequence). The CDR3 has 14 residues. Trimming took 7 bases from V and 3 from J; bases not matched to a gene: 6. This chain's CDR3 is CATKETGGLYEQYF. In DNA form, the CDR3 reads TGTGCCACCAAGGAGACAGGGGGCCTCTACGAGCAGTACTTC.

The CDR3 DNA is TGTGCCAGCAGCTTAGCGGACGGGGGTTCACCCCTCCACTTT. It encodes CASSLADGGSPLHF. This chain connects TRBV7-6 to TRBJ1-6; D possibly corresponds to TRBD1 (5 bases). The CDR3 runs to 14 residues. V was shortened by 0 bases and J by 9 bases, with 9 bases between the two germline ends. Germline CDR1 reads SGHVS; CDR2 reads FNYEAQ.

The table lists this clonotype with many counts. V gene TRBV4-2 combines with J gene TRBJ2-5, with 7 bases aligning to TRBD2. This CDR3 is built from 15 residues. Trimming at V came to 0 bases and at J to 6 bases, leaving 7 bases not matched to a gene. The germline V gene has CDR1 LGHNA and CDR2 YNFKEQ. DNA for the CDR3: TGTGCCAGCAGCCAAGAGACGGGGGGAGGAAAGACCCAGTACTTC. This codes for CASSQETGGGKTQYF.

The genes are TRBV29-1 and TRBJ1-1; D is unresolved. The CDR3 covers 10 residues. Trimming stripped 7 bases from V and 4 bases from J, with 7 bases between. Per germline, CDR1 SQVTM and CDR2 ANQGSEA. This CDR3 is CSAALTEAFF. CDR3 DNA: TGCAGCGCGGCCCTCACTGAAGCTTTCTTT.

J is TRBJ1-1 and V is TRBV27; 8 bases line up with TRBD1. Germline V lookup: CDR1 MNHEY, CDR2 SMNVEV (reference sequence). The trim removed 3 bases at V and 6 bases at J, leaving 3 bases unmatched. CDR3 length equals 13 residues. This CDR3 reads CASSLDREAEAFF. Written as DNA, the CDR3 is TGTGCCAGCAGTTTGGACAGGGAAGCTGAAGCTTTCTTT.